These T cell receptor beta chains were read from a single sample in a study of regulatory T cells in long-lasting Graves disease. TCRdb recomputed calls from the multiplex PCR reads with MiXCR, one row per CDR3 protein. Counted here are roughly 500,000 distinct CDR3 sequences, 13% occurring once; the ten biggest clones make up roughly a tenth. This same sample was also part of a study on T cells in Graves' hyperthyroidism and ophthalmopathy.

Sequenced here: peripheral blood mononuclear cells (PBMCs), sampled at new diagnosis, from a patient treated with antithyroid drugs. These receptors were taken from a young man with Graves disease. The CDR3 runs from the conserved cysteine through the conserved F or W. Fields, in order: V gene, clone size, D gene, J gene, CDR3 DNA, CDR3 protein. The D gene is left open where the match is weak. Size tells how often a clone was seen (once, few, many) or the class of an expanded clone, and some rows leave it out.

v_call: TRBV27; clone_size: many; d_call: TRBD1; j_call: TRBJ2-7; cdr3_nt: TGTGCCAGCACTCTTGGTATGGGACAGGGGTACGCGCAGTACTTC; cdr3_aa: CASTLGMGQGYAQYF
v_call: TRBV7-9; clone_size: .; d_call: TRBD2; j_call: TRBJ2-1; cdr3_nt: TGTGCCAGCAGCCTCCTGGCGGGGGTGAGCTCCTACAATGAGCAGTTCTTC; cdr3_aa: CASSLLAGVSSYNEQFF
v_call: TRBV28; clone_size: once; d_call: .; j_call: TRBJ2-2; cdr3_nt: TGTGCCAGCAGTTCCCGCCCCGGGCCCGGGGAGCTGTTTTTT; cdr3_aa: CASSSRPGPGELFF
v_call: TRBV27; clone_size: .; d_call: .; j_call: TRBJ2-3; cdr3_nt: TGTGCCAGCAGTTTATCCTTATGGGGTGGCACAGATACGCAGTATTTT; cdr3_aa: CASSLSLWGGTDTQYF
v_call: TRBV9; clone_size: few; d_call: TRBD1; j_call: TRBJ1-3; cdr3_nt: TGTGCCAGCAGTCCCAGGGGGGACACTGGCGCTGGAAACACCATATATTTT; cdr3_aa: CASSPRGDTGAGNTIYF
v_call: TRBV3-1; clone_size: .; d_call: .; j_call: TRBJ1-1; cdr3_nt: TGTGCCAGCAGCCAAGCCCGGGGAAGAGCTTTCTTT; cdr3_aa: CASSQARGRAFF
v_call: TRBV2; clone_size: many; d_call: TRBD1; j_call: TRBJ2-1; cdr3_nt: TGTGCCAGCACATACAGGGGGCTCTCCTACAATGAGCAGTTCTTC; cdr3_aa: CASTYRGLSYNEQFF
v_call: TRBV14; clone_size: many; d_call: .; j_call: TRBJ1-2; cdr3_nt: TGTGCCAGCAGCCAACCCGGGACCCTAGGCCATGGCTACACCTTC; cdr3_aa: CASSQPGTLGHGYTF
v_call: TRBV20-1; clone_size: many; d_call: TRBD1; j_call: TRBJ2-7; cdr3_nt: TGCACCGGGGGACAGGGGGCCTACGAGCAGTACTTC; cdr3_aa: CTGGQGAYEQYF
v_call: TRBV12-3/TRBV12-4; clone_size: many; d_call: .; j_call: TRBJ1-3; cdr3_nt: TGTGCCACCTCGGGACTGAGCTCTGGAAACACCATATATTTT; cdr3_aa: CATSGLSSGNTIYF
v_call: TRBV28; clone_size: many; d_call: TRBD2; j_call: TRBJ2-1; cdr3_nt: TGTGCCAGTAAACTAGCGGGAGGGCGGTCCTACAATGAGCAGTTCTTC; cdr3_aa: CASKLAGGRSYNEQFF
v_call: TRBV3-1; clone_size: many; d_call: .; j_call: TRBJ2-1; cdr3_nt: TGTGCCAGCACTGGGGACACGGACTACAATGAGCAGTTCTTC; cdr3_aa: CASTGDTDYNEQFF
v_call: TRBV6-2/TRBV6-3; clone_size: many; d_call: .; j_call: TRBJ2-5; cdr3_nt: TGTGCCAGCCCCGAATTGTGGCAGACCCAGTACTTC; cdr3_aa: CASPELWQTQYF
v_call: TRBV10-3; clone_size: .; d_call: .; j_call: TRBJ1-4; cdr3_nt: TGTGCCATCAGTGAGCCGGGGAAAAGTGAAAAACTGTTTTTT; cdr3_aa: CAISEPGKSEKLFF
v_call: TRBV29-1; clone_size: many; d_call: TRBD2; j_call: TRBJ2-1; cdr3_nt: TGCAGCGTTGAACTAGCGGGCATCAATGAGCAGTTCTTC; cdr3_aa: CSVELAGINEQFF
v_call: TRBV6-1; clone_size: few; d_call: TRBD1; j_call: TRBJ1-3; cdr3_nt: TGTGCCAGCAGATCCACCCAGACAGGGGGCTCTGGAAACACCATATATTTT; cdr3_aa: CASRSTQTGGSGNTIYF
v_call: TRBV6-2/TRBV6-3; clone_size: few; d_call: .; j_call: TRBJ2-7; cdr3_nt: TGTGCCAGCAGCCCCGGGATAGGGGCTATAGAGCAGTACTTC; cdr3_aa: CASSPGIGAIEQYF
v_call: TRBV30; clone_size: few; d_call: TRBD1; j_call: TRBJ2-7; cdr3_nt: TGTGCCTGGAGTAGAGGGACAGCAACCTACGAGCAGTACTTC; cdr3_aa: CAWSRGTATYEQYF
v_call: TRBV12-3/TRBV12-4; clone_size: .; d_call: .; j_call: TRBJ1-5; cdr3_nt: TGTGCCAGCAGAAAGCAGGCAGGGCGGCCCCAGCATTTT; cdr3_aa: CASRKQAGRPQHF
v_call: TRBV30; clone_size: .; d_call: .; j_call: TRBJ2-6; cdr3_nt: TGTGCCTGGAGCTGGGCCTCTGGGGCCAACGTCCTGACTTTC; cdr3_aa: CAWSWASGANVLTF
v_call: TRBV19; clone_size: few; d_call: TRBD1; j_call: TRBJ1-5; cdr3_nt: TGTGCCAGTAGTACGGCGGGACAGGGGAGCTATCAGCCCCAGCATTTT; cdr3_aa: CASSTAGQGSYQPQHF
v_call: TRBV3-1; clone_size: .; d_call: .; j_call: TRBJ2-7; cdr3_nt: TGTGCCAGCACCCCCGGGACGGGGGACAGCTCCTACGAGCAGTACTTC; cdr3_aa: CASTPGTGDSSYEQYF
v_call: TRBV20-1; clone_size: many; d_call: .; j_call: TRBJ2-5; cdr3_nt: TGCAGTGCCCTGGCAGGGACCCAAGAGACCCAGTACTTC; cdr3_aa: CSALAGTQETQYF
v_call: TRBV12-5; clone_size: many; d_call: .; j_call: TRBJ1-5; cdr3_nt: TGTGCTAGTGCCATCGTCCACGAGCCCCAGCATTTT; cdr3_aa: CASAIVHEPQHF